The sequence of this T cell receptor beta chain was determined in a study of OX40 agonist ivuxolimab in advanced cancers. Study-level background: Three dose-escalation patients had partial responses: one with hepatocellular carcinoma and two with cutaneous melanoma. Study conclusions and caveats: No antigen was identified for the clonally expanded peripheral T cells. With doses of 0.1-3.0 mg/kg, partial responders showed among the lowest clonal expansion.

In the case of this clone: The antigen is unknown.

Germline V gives CDR1 MNHEY, CDR2 SMNVEV (reference sequence). Deletions cut 6 bases from V and 3 bases from J, with 11 bases between. The CDR3 spans 14 residues. Profiling relied on immunoSEQ multiplex PCR, and the TCRdb table lists in-frame clones only, not all of them. Of around 79,000 clones listed, about 91% were seen once; the top ten hold approximately 2.5%. The chain employs TRBV27 and TRBJ2-2; tentative D call: TRBD2 (6 bases). The TCR sequence derives from an adult with an advanced solid tumor such as melanoma, head and neck, liver or kidney cancer. The starting material was CD4+ or CD8+ T cells sorted from blood, obtained in a trial of the OX40 agonist ivuxolimab. CDR3 amino acids: CASSSGTHTGELFF. CDR3 nucleotides: TGTGCCAGCAGCTCCGGGACTCACACCGGGGAGCTGTTTTTT.